This is a list of T cell receptor beta chains from one sample in a study of T cells in Graves' hyperthyroidism and ophthalmopathy. TCRdb re-derived calls from the multiplex PCR reads in MiXCR, one entry per CDR3 protein. This table holds roughly 570,000 distinct CDR3 sequences, 15% to 18% found once. The sample taken for sequencing was blood. The receptors here all came from a woman under 40 with Graves' hyperthyroidism. Both conserved end residues are part of each CDR3. A D gene is named only where the DNA matches it firmly. For some rows the clone size is stated as once, few or many, or as a class when expanded; others skip it.

cdr3_nt cdr3_aa j_call v_call d_call clone_size
TGCGCCAGCAGCTTGGGGGTGGTCGTGGGCAATGAGCAGTTCTTC CASSLGVVVGNEQFF TRBJ2-1 TRBV5-1 - many
TGCGCCAGCAGCTCTAGGGCGGTGAACACTGAAGCTTTCTTT CASSSRAVNTEAFF TRBJ1-1 TRBV5-1 - many
TGTGCCAGCAGCCAAGATATCAGAATGAACACTGAAGCTTTCTTT CASSQDIRMNTEAFF TRBJ1-1 TRBV3-1 - -
TGTGCCAGCAGCACGACCTCTGGAAACACCATATATTTT CASSTTSGNTIYF TRBJ1-3 TRBV7-3 - many
TGTGCCAGCAGTTTTTTTGTGGTTTCGAACACCGGGGAGCTGTTTTTT CASSFFVVSNTGELFF TRBJ2-2 TRBV28 - few
TGTGCCAGCAGTGCGGGTCAGGGGGCCCCCTACAATGAGCAGTTCTTC CASSAGQGAPYNEQFF TRBJ2-1 TRBV6-1 TRBD1 few
TGTGCCGCCGGGGGGTATGCTAACACTGAAGCTTTCTTT CAAGGYANTEAFF TRBJ1-1 TRBV19 - -
TGTGCCAGCAGTCCCCTAGCGGAAGAGACCCAGTACTTC CASSPLAEETQYF TRBJ2-5 TRBV12-3/TRBV12-4 TRBD2 many
TGCGCCAGCAGCTTGGCCTTCACCCGAACGAACACCGGGGAGCTGTTTTTT CASSLAFTRTNTGELFF TRBJ2-2 TRBV5-1 - many
TGTGCCAGCAGCATAGCGGCGGGGCCTAGCACAGATACGCAGTATTTT CASSIAAGPSTDTQYF TRBJ2-3 TRBV7-9 - -
TGTGCCAGCAGGGCCCTAGTCTACACGGGTGGCTACACCTTC CASRALVYTGGYTF TRBJ1-2 TRBV6-2/TRBV6-3 - few
TGTGCCAGCAGTGCTGAGGGGAACACTGAAGCTTTCTTT CASSAEGNTEAFF TRBJ1-1 TRBV2 - many
TGTGCCAGCAGCGTTGGACAGGGGCCCCATACGCAGTATTTT CASSVGQGPHTQYF TRBJ2-3 TRBV9 TRBD1 few
TGTGCCAGTAGTATGGGACAGGGGGCAGCCTATGGCTACACCTTC CASSMGQGAAYGYTF TRBJ1-2 TRBV19 TRBD1 -
TGTGCCAGCAGCCCCCCACTACAGGGGGCCAGGTACGAGCAGTACTTC CASSPPLQGARYEQYF TRBJ2-7 TRBV7-9 TRBD1 many
TGCGCCAGCAGCTTGGCCTCGGGACAGGGGACTAGCGGGAGAGGATACAATGAGCAGTTCTTC CASSLASGQGTSGRGYNEQFF TRBJ2-1 TRBV5-1 TRBD2 -
TGTGCCATCAGTGAGCTGGGTGCCGATGAGCAGTTCTTC CAISELGADEQFF TRBJ2-1 TRBV10-3 - many
TGTGCCAGCAGCTTAGGAGGCCTGGCGGGAGACAGAGATACGCAGTATTTT CASSLGGLAGDRDTQYF TRBJ2-3 TRBV7-9 TRBD2 many
TGTGCCAGCAGCCAATCGGACACTGAAGCTTTCTTT CASSQSDTEAFF TRBJ1-1 TRBV12-3/TRBV12-4 - many
TGTGCCATCAGCGACGGGACGGTGGGATACAATGAGCAGTTCTTC CAISDGTVGYNEQFF TRBJ2-1 TRBV10-3 - -
TGCAGTGCTGCCGGGACGAACTCCTACGAGCAGTACTTC CSAAGTNSYEQYF TRBJ2-7 TRBV20-1 - few
TGTGCCAGCAGTTTATTCCATTCTGGGGCCAACGTCCTGACTTTC CASSLFHSGANVLTF TRBJ2-6 TRBV27 - -
TGTGCCAGCAGTCAGCGGGGTGAAGCTTTCTTT CASSQRGEAFF TRBJ1-1 TRBV6-1 - many
TGTGCCAGCAGCTCAACTGAGGGACTAGCGGGAGAATACGAGCAGTACTTC CASSSTEGLAGEYEQYF TRBJ2-7 TRBV3-1 TRBD2 many
TGTGCCAGCAGCCCTCGGGGACGGGGAGGCTACACCTTC CASSPRGRGGYTF TRBJ1-2 TRBV27 - few
TGTGTCACCAGTGGAACCCCGACAGGGGGTGTTTACAATGAGCAGTTCTTC CVTSGTPTGGVYNEQFF TRBJ2-1 TRBV24-1 TRBD1 -
TGTGCCAGCAGTACGCGGGACATCGAATCCTCTGGAAACACCATATATTTT CASSTRDIESSGNTIYF TRBJ1-3 TRBV12-3/TRBV12-4 - many
TGTGCCAGCAGCCCGTCTAGCCACAATGAGCAGCTCTTC CASSPSSHNEQLF TRBJ2-1 TRBV13 - few
TGTGCCAGCAGCTTCAGGACAGTGGACTTGGGAAACACCATATATTTT CASSFRTVDLGNTIYF TRBJ1-3 TRBV5-6 - -
TGTGCCAGCATCGGCCCCCTCACAGGGCCTAGCGGGATTTTCCCCTCCTACGAGCAGTACTTC CASIGPLTGPSGIFPSYEQYF TRBJ2-7 TRBV6-1 TRBD2 many
TGTGCCAGCAGTGGTAGCGGGAGGGTCACCGGGGAGCTGTTTTTT CASSGSGRVTGELFF TRBJ2-2 TRBV6-2/TRBV6-3 TRBD2 few
TGTGCCAGCAGCCAAGATTTGTGGGGCAGGGGTAATTCACCCCTCCACTTT CASSQDLWGRGNSPLHF TRBJ1-6 TRBV14 - -
TGTGCCAGCAGTTTTACGGGACAGATCACAGATACGCAGTATTTT CASSFTGQITDTQYF TRBJ2-3 TRBV2 TRBD1 many
TGCGCCAGCAGCCTCCCCAGGGTTTCCGAGCAGTACTTC CASSLPRVSEQYF TRBJ2-7 TRBV5-1 - -
TGTGCCAGCAGTTCCCTAGGGGGACCTTACAATGAGCAGTTCTTC CASSSLGGPYNEQFF TRBJ2-1 TRBV6-1 - few
TGCGCCAGCAGCCCCCCCGAGGGGTTCAATGAGCAGTTCTTC CASSPPEGFNEQFF TRBJ2-1 TRBV4-1 - few
TGTGCCTGGAGGGCAGAGTGGGGCCCCTACGAGCAGTACTTC CAWRAEWGPYEQYF TRBJ2-7 TRBV30 - many
TGTGCCAGCAAGGAGACCGGATTTCCCAGGTGGACAGATACGCAGTATTTT CASKETGFPRWTDTQYF TRBJ2-3 TRBV6-2/TRBV6-3 - many
TGTGCCAGCAGCCAAGAAACCGGAGGGAGACTCGGTTTATATTTT CASSQETGGRLGLYF TRBJ1-3 TRBV3-1 - many
TGTGCCAGCAGTTCCACACTCTTGGAGCGCAATCAGCCCCAGCATTTT CASSSTLLERNQPQHF TRBJ1-5 TRBV6-2/TRBV6-3 - many
TGCAGTGCTAGGGGGACAGGGGGTCTCTATCAGCCCCAGCATTTT CSARGTGGLYQPQHF TRBJ1-5 TRBV20-1 TRBD1 -
TGTGCCAGCAGCTTTGGACAGCTAGAAGCTTTCTTT CASSFGQLEAFF TRBJ1-1 TRBV11-2 - many
TGCAGTGCTACCCCCTCGACTAGCGGGGGCAACATTCAGTACTTC CSATPSTSGGNIQYF TRBJ2-4 TRBV20-1 TRBD2 -
TGCAGTGCTAGGGTACTAGCGGGAGTGGTTGAGCAGTTCTTC CSARVLAGVVEQFF TRBJ2-1 TRBV20-1 TRBD2 many
TGTGCCAGCAGCCAAGGGACAGGGTTCTACAATGAGCAGTTCTTC CASSQGTGFYNEQFF TRBJ2-1 TRBV14 TRBD1 -
TGCGCCAGCAGCTTGGTAGAAGGGGTACAGCCCCAGCATTTT CASSLVEGVQPQHF TRBJ1-5 TRBV5-1 - -
TGTGCCAGCAGGCCGCCGACAGGGGTCTACGAGCAGTACTTC CASRPPTGVYEQYF TRBJ2-7 TRBV2 TRBD1 many
TGCGCCAGCAGCCAATACATACAGGGTCATCAGCCCCAGCATTTT CASSQYIQGHQPQHF TRBJ1-5 TRBV4-1 - many
TGTGCCAGCAGTGGAGAAGTGAGACCCTACGAGCAGTACTTC CASSGEVRPYEQYF TRBJ2-7 TRBV6-2/TRBV6-3 - -
TGTGGAAGCGGCAGGGGGAGGGCAAATTCACCCCTCCACTTT CGSGRGRANSPLHF TRBJ1-6 TRBV27 TRBD1 -
TGCAGTGCTAGAGACGTTACCGCTGGGGCCAACGTCCTGACTTTC CSARDVTAGANVLTF TRBJ2-6 TRBV20-1 - -
TGTGCCTGGAGTCCAATAGCGGGAGACAATGAGCAGTTCTTC CAWSPIAGDNEQFF TRBJ2-1 TRBV30 TRBD2 many
TGTGCCAGCAGCACCAGTGAACTAAGCGAGCAGTACTTC CASSTSELSEQYF TRBJ2-7 TRBV12-3/TRBV12-4 - many